The 26 T cell receptor beta chains presented below share a single source sample, sequenced in a study of cytomegalovirus exposure and HLA in healthy donors. Sequencing used immunoSEQ multiplex PCR; TCRdb keeps in-frame clones, though not all of them. The data hold some 110,000 clones, with 70% to 90% observed a single time. The sample was PBMCs. These receptors came from a man younger than 35 in good health and CMV-seronegative.

The chain couples TRBV4-1 to TRBJ1-2; D remains ambiguous. Germline V gives CDR1 MGHRA, CDR2 YSYEKL. The CDR3 length is 17 residues. The V end lost 0 bases, the J end lost 2 bases, and 16 bases lay between the germline ends. The CDR3 is CASSQDLWRVINYGYTF. In nucleotides, the CDR3 is TGCGCCAGCAGCCAAGATCTATGGAGGGTTATCAACTATGGCTACACCTTC.

V and J are TRBV7-2 and TRBJ2-2; D call uncertain. The V gene's germline CDR1 is SGHTA and CDR2 FQGNSA. The CDR3 is made up of 14 amino acids. Between the trimmed V and J ends, which lost 3 bases and 5 bases, there was a span of 10 bases. CDR3 sequence: CASSFSPATGELFF. CDR3 DNA sequence: TGTGCCAGCAGCTTCTCCCCCGCGACCGGGGAGCTGTTTTTT.

The CDR3 loop is CASSLFLGTGNTEAFF. The CDR3, as DNA: TGTGCCAGCAGTTTATTCTTGGGCACAGGGAACACTGAAGCTTTCTTT. V and J are TRBV28 and TRBJ1-1; maybe TRBD1 (5 bases). V dropped 1 base and J dropped 1 base, with 13 bases sitting between them. Germline CDR1 is MDHEN and CDR2 is SYDVKM. The CDR3 is 16 residues long. The full variable domain, with the rest looked up from reference TRBV28 and TRBJ1-1, is DVKVTQSSRYLVKRTGEKVFLECVQDMDHENMFWYRQDPGLGLRLIYFSYDVKMKEKGDIPEGYSVSREKKERFSLILESASTNQTSMYLCASSLFLGTGNTEAFFGQGTRLTVV.

J is TRBJ2-2 and V is TRBV6-6; D is ambiguous. The CDR3 length is 13 residues. Germline V gene lookup returns CDR1 MNHNY and CDR2 SVGAGI (reference sequence). The V end was cut by 6 bases, the J end by 8 bases, with 13 bases between. CDR3 amino acids: CASSRDSRGELFF. In DNA form, the CDR3 reads TGTGCCAGCAGCCGCGATTCACGAGGGGAGCTGTTTTTT.

The chain combines TRBV5-1 with TRBJ1-1; 9 positions match TRBD1. The CDR3 length is 12 residues. Germline V gives CDR1 SGHRS, CDR2 YFSETQ. V lost 0 bases, J lost 11 bases, and 2 bases stayed unmatched. CDR3 nucleotide sequence: TGCGCCAGCAGCTTGGGGGACAGGGCCGCTTTCTTT. Amino acid sequence: CASSLGDRAAFF.

The genes are TRBV5-1 and TRBJ2-2; D unclear. Trimming shortened V by 5 bases and J by 7 bases, and 18 bases separated the two germline ends. CDR3 length: 15 residues. CDR1 SGHRS and CDR2 YFSETQ come from the germline V gene. The CDR3 nucleotides read TGCGCCAGCAGACCCCCCAACCAAGCTCACGGGGAGCTGTTTTTT. This translates into CASRPPNQAHGELFF.

Concerning this clone: At one end the junction does not follow the germline gene, possibly because of a read error. This sequence joins TRBV11-2 and TRBJ1-6; 7 bases are a match to TRBD1. The V gene's germline CDR1 is SGHAT and CDR2 FQNNGV. The CDR3 contains 14 residues. CDR3 DNA sequence: TGTGCCAGCAGCATAGACAGGGAAAATTCACCCCTCCACTTT. Residues: CASSIDRENSPLHF.

The chain employs TRBV14 and TRBJ2-5; tentative D call: TRBD2 (6 bases). Trimming cost V 0 bases and J 2 bases, with 13 bases left between them. The CDR3 covers 16 residues. Germline V gene sequence: CDR1 SGHDN, CDR2 FVKESK. DNA of the CDR3: TGTGCCAGCAGCCAAGATTCCGGGAGTGGGCAAGAGACCCAGTACTTC. Protein: CASSQDSGSGQETQYF.

This clone was detected once. The chain combines TRBV28 with TRBJ2-7; no reliable D call. Trimming pared 2 bases from V and 5 bases from J, leaving 7 bases between. The CDR3 sequence is 12 residues long. Germline CDR1 is MDHEN and CDR2 is SYDVKM. The CDR3 sequence is CASSLGRNEQYF. Written as DNA, the CDR3 is TGTGCCAGCAGTTTAGGCAGGAACGAGCAGTACTTC.

The V call is TRBV18, the J call TRBJ2-5, with TRBD1 matching over 7 bases. With V trimmed by 2 bases and J by 3 bases, 6 bases remained unmatched. This CDR3 has 15 residues. The germline V gene encodes CDR1 KGHSH and CDR2 LQKENI. CDR3 coding DNA: TGTGCCAGCTCACCAAGAGGACAGGAGGAAGAGACCCAGTACTTC. Encoded protein: CASSPRGQEEETQYF.

The chain carries TRBV28 and TRBJ1-3, with TRBD1 matching 8 bases. Germline V CDR1 and CDR2: MDHEN, SYDVKM. This CDR3 spans 15 amino acids. V lost 4 bases and J lost 5; bases outside the gene matches: 7. CDR3 in amino acids: CASSSHGTGRNTIYF. The CDR3 DNA reads as TGTGCCAGCAGTTCTCACGGGACAGGAAGAAACACCATATATTTT.

This clone was seen more than once but under ten times. V gene TRBV18 combines with J gene TRBJ2-7, with 8 bases matching TRBD2. J lost 5 bases, V lost 0 bases, and 6 bases had no gene match. The CDR3 is 15 amino acids. Per the germline V gene, CDR1 is KGHSH and CDR2 is LQKENI. The CDR3 DNA sequence: TGTGCCAGCTCACCACCGGTGGCGGGAGGCAACGAGCAGTACTTC. Its protein product is CASSPPVAGGNEQYF.

This clone occurred once. This chain uses TRBV14 with TRBJ2-2, with 8 bases identical to TRBD1. Germline V gene data show CDR1 as SGHDN and CDR2 as FVKESK. V was clipped by 2 bases and J by 1 base; unmatched bases: 6. The CDR3 length is 17 residues. In DNA, the CDR3 is TGTGCCAGCAGCCAATATACCGGGACAGGGAACACCGGGGAGCTGTTTTTT. Its translation: CASSQYTGTGNTGELFF.

The chain is built from TRBV11-2 and TRBJ1-1; unclear D gene. The CDR3 extends over 17 amino acids. Germline-derived CDR1 and CDR2 are SGHAT and FQNNGV. V dropped 6 bases and J dropped 1 base, with 21 bases sitting between them. CDR3 sequence reads: CASRTIKRAGTNTEAFF. The CDR3 DNA sequence: TGTGCCAGCAGAACAATAAAGCGGGCAGGAACGAACACTGAAGCTTTCTTT. Using reference TRBV11-2 and TRBJ1-1 for the parts outside the CDR3, the full variable domain is EAGVAQSPRYKIIEKRQSVAFWCNPISGHATLYWYQQILGQGPKLLIQFQNNGVVDDSQLPKDRFSAERLKGVDSTLKIQPAKLEDSAVYLCASRTIKRAGTNTEAFFGQGTRLTVV.

The chain is built from TRBV5-4 and TRBJ2-2; 12 nucleotides match TRBD1. In germline, CDR1 is SGHNT, CDR2 YYREEE (reference sequence). The V and J ends lost 3 bases and 7 bases, in that order; junction bases with no gene match: 4. The CDR3 consists of 15 residues. The CDR3, as DNA: TGTGCCAGCAGCTCCGGGACAGGGGGCTTCGGGGAGCTGTTTTTT. It translates to CASSSGTGGFGELFF.

This chain links TRBV7-6 with TRBJ1-1; D is possibly TRBD1 (6 bases). V shed 5 bases and J shed 1 base, with 11 bases lying between them. This CDR3 spans 14 amino acids. CDR1 and CDR2 from the germline V gene are SGHVS and FNYEAQ. This CDR3 is CASSGDTRNTEAFF. CDR3 nucleotides: TGTGCCAGCAGCGGGGACACAAGGAACACTGAAGCTTTCTTT.

This chain joins TRBV6-6 and TRBJ1-1, with D maybe TRBD1 (5 bases). The CDR3 has 14 residues. The V and J ends lost 8 bases and 0 bases respectively, with 13 bases between them. CDR1 and CDR2 from the germline V gene are MNHNY and SVGAGI (reference sequence). The CDR3 coding sequence is TGTGCCAGCTACAGGTTTATCTTGAACACTGAAGCTTTCTTT. Encoded protein: CASYRFILNTEAFF.

The chain has TRBV11-2 and TRBJ2-2; no clear D gene. The germline CDR1 and CDR2 sequences are SGHAT and FQNNGV. Trimming shortened V by 1 base and J by 1 base, and 4 bases separated the two germline ends. This CDR3 is built from 14 residues. The CDR3 is CASSLARNTGELFF. In DNA, the CDR3 is TGTGCCAGCAGCTTAGCCAGGAACACCGGGGAGCTGTTTTTT.

This clone was counted a single time. The chain has TRBV7-2 and TRBJ2-1; D not certain. Trimming shortened V by 4 bases and J by 10 bases, and 11 bases separated the two germline ends. Germline CDR1 is SGHTA and CDR2 is FQGNSA. This CDR3 comprises 12 residues. CDR3 residues: CASSSLRREQFF. Written as DNA, the CDR3 is TGTGCCAGCAGCTCCCTACGGCGGGAGCAGTTCTTC.

The rearrangement links TRBV28 to TRBJ1-5; no reliable D call. The CDR3 spans 14 residues. Per the germline V gene, CDR1 is MDHEN and CDR2 is SYDVKM. V gave up 8 bases and J gave up 4 bases, with 15 bases separating them. In nucleotides, the CDR3 is TGTGCCAGCGGAAACGCGGGGTTTAATCAGCCCCAGCATTTT. This codes for CASGNAGFNQPQHF. Full variable domain (missing parts from reference TRBV28 and TRBJ1-5): DVKVTQSSRYLVKRTGEKVFLECVQDMDHENMFWYRQDPGLGLRLIYFSYDVKMKEKGDIPEGYSVSREKKERFSLILESASTNQTSMYLCASGNAGFNQPQHFGDGTRLSIL.

V is TRBV6-4 and J is TRBJ2-1; 10 nucleotides agree with TRBD2. Trimming cost V 5 bases and J 7 bases; bases outside gene matches: 8. The CDR3 is 15 residues long. CDR1 and CDR2 from the germline V gene are MRHNA and SNTAGT. CDR3 region: CASSSSGSLWNEQFF. CDR3 in DNA: TGTGCCAGCAGTTCTAGCGGGAGTCTGTGGAATGAGCAGTTCTTC.

The chain recombines TRBV5-4 with TRBJ2-3; D ambiguous. With 1 base removed from V and 0 bases from J, the gap between germline ends came to 15 bases. This CDR3 spans 17 amino acids. Germline V gene data show CDR1 as SGHNT and CDR2 as YYREEE (reference sequence). This CDR3 is CASSLYYRTDSTDTQYF. In DNA form, the CDR3 reads TGTGCCAGCAGCTTGTATTACAGAACAGACAGCACAGATACGCAGTATTTT.

V usage is TRBV7-9 and J usage is TRBJ2-2; D unclear. CDR3 length equals 11 residues. Germline-derived CDR1 and CDR2 are SEHNR and FQNEAQ (reference sequence). V was shortened by 5 bases and J by 9 bases, with 7 bases between the two germline ends. CDR3: CASSPLRELFF. In nucleotides, the CDR3 is TGTGCCAGCAGCCCGCTACGGGAGCTGTTTTTT.

This rearrangement joins TRBV7-2 to TRBJ2-1; D is undetermined. Germline V gene lookup returns CDR1 SGHTA and CDR2 FQGNSA. The V and J ends lost 0 bases and 7 bases respectively, with 4 bases between them. This CDR3 comprises 12 residues. In DNA, the CDR3 is TGTGCCAGCAGCTTAGCTCGGAATGAGCAGTTCTTC. This gives the protein CASSLARNEQFF.

This clone was picked up a small number of times. The V call is TRBV19, the J call TRBJ1-2; the D is unclear. CDR1 and CDR2 (germline): LNHDA, SQIVND (reference sequence). The CDR3 has 13 residues. Trimming cost V 6 bases and J 1 base, with 9 bases left between them. The DNA for the CDR3 is TGTGCCAGTAGCGTCAACTATAACTATGGCTACACCTTC. Translation: CASSVNYNYGYTF.

This chain links TRBV6-4 with TRBJ2-1; 8 bases are shared with TRBD1. Germline CDR1 is MRHNA and CDR2 is SNTAGT. J lost 11 bases, V lost 2 bases, and 5 bases had no gene match. CDR3 length: 13 amino acids. CDR3 region: CASSDDRGDQQFF. DNA of the CDR3: TGTGCCAGCAGTGACGACAGGGGAGACCAGCAGTTCTTC.